A selection of T cell receptor beta chains follows, all from one sample in a study of OX40 agonist ivuxolimab in advanced cancers. Clones were sequenced by immunoSEQ multiplex PCR, and TCRdb holds only the in-frame ones, with some missing. The table lists 60,000 or so clones, 80% to 90% of them singletons. The sequenced sample was CD4+ or CD8+ T cells sorted from blood, obtained in a trial of the OX40 agonist ivuxolimab. Receptors originate from an adult with an advanced solid tumor such as melanoma, head and neck, liver or kidney cancer. Both conserved end residues are part of each CDR3.

cdr3_aa cdr3_length v_call
CASSQEAFSYNEQFF 15 TRBV4-1
CASSLSTGLTDTQYF 15 TRBV6-1
CASSFDRETEAFF 13 TRBV7-8
CASRALGANTGELFF 15 TRBV2
CASSARSAGPRGQYF 15 TRBV13
CATYNEQFF 9 TRBV7-2
CASSLTGTTDTQYF 14 TRBV7-3
CASSQAGGLGEQFF 14 TRBV4-2
CASRGWGLAGGPNGSEQFF 19 TRBV10-2
CASSSTTGKSTEAFF 15 TRBV13
CASPHAPFLYEQYF 14 TRBV18
CASSLWSGDTGELFF 15 TRBV11-3
CASSRGLADTQYF 13 TRBV19
CASSEEGQRTDTQYF 15 TRBV2
CASSPSGPYNEQFF 14 TRBV5-1
CASSMSGGLETQYF 14 TRBV19
CASSPARGYGYTF 13 TRBV6-6
CASSTRPLNSPLHF 14 TRBV5-4
CASSPKTNDYEQYF 14 TRBV5-1
CASSFRLNGEQYF 13 TRBV27
CASSSSSGSHEQYF 14 TRBV6-5
CASSEKLGPYGYTF 14 TRBV6-1
CASSQGDRVYETQYF 15 TRBV4-2
CASVLMGNQPQHF 13 TRBV6-5
CASSLTGNAIQYF 13 TRBV11-3
CASTPFGTGPVEQYF 15 TRBV28
CASGLEAFF 9 TRBV6-1
CASRDRGRADTQYF 14 TRBV19
CASSPGQGSGYTF 13 TRBV4-1
CASSMTRILSGELFF 15 TRBV6-1
CASSRRDSLFETQYF 15 TRBV6-5
CASSPRMRPGLAVSWDF 17 TRBV27
CASSLSWGISNQPQHF 16 TRBV27
CASRDPGQGGNEQFF 15 TRBV2
CASSLGQGLNEKLFF 15 TRBV6-1
CASSLGGSAVSYEQYF 16 TRBV5-1
CASSRTGSPGNTIYF 15 TRBV6-9
CASSFGSGASEKLFF 15 TRBV7-2
CASSLGGRSLQAFF 14 TRBV7-9
CASSATTRPPDTQYF 15 TRBV9
CASSPSPGQGWDEQYF 16 TRBV18